The subject of this entry is one T cell receptor beta chain. The sample is drawn from a study of T cells expressing NK-cell markers. TCRdb derives one entry per CDR3 protein from the 5' RACE reads, leaving out DNA. This sample's table reports a few hundred thousand distinct CDR3 sequences. What was sequenced was blood T cells: a sorted CD56 or NKG2C T cell subset, CD4+ or CD8+ T cells, or bulk PBMC T cells (not recorded which). The TCR originated in a young man in good health.

The CDR3 sequence: CASSLRDRKSYSNQPQHF. The V call is TRBV28, the J call TRBJ1-5; the TCRdb call, TRBD1, lacks DNA for checking. CDR1 is MDHEN, CDR2 SYDVKM, per germline. The CDR3 runs 18 residues.